Presented here are 9 T cell receptor beta chains from one specimen sequenced in a study of identical twins. TCRdb analysed the 5' RACE reads with MiXCR anew, one entry per CDR3 protein. In the table there are hundreds of thousands of distinct CDR3 sequences, roughly a quarter of which are singletons. This sample also appeared in a second study, on T cells expressing NK-cell markers.

Material for sequencing was CD4+ T cells sorted from blood. All receptors derive from a woman aged 18-30 years in good health.

This rearrangement joins TRBV18 to TRBJ2-1; perhaps TRBD2 as D (6 bases). The CDR3 loop spans 16 amino acids. The V and J ends lost 4 bases and 7 bases respectively, with 20 bases between them. CDR1 and CDR2 from the germline V gene are KGHSH and LQKENI. The CDR3 reads CASSRTSIDVGNEQFF. Here the CDR3 DNA reads TGTGCCAGCTCACGTACTAGCATCGATGTAGGGAATGAGCAGTTCTTC.

V usage is TRBV30 and J usage is TRBJ2-7; 7 positions agree with TRBD1. The V and J ends lost 3 bases and 2 bases, in that order; junction bases with no gene match: 13. Germline CDR1 reads GTSNPN; CDR2 reads SVGIG (reference sequence). This CDR3 comprises 16 residues. The CDR3 DNA sequence: TGTGCCTGGAGCGGACAGGACAGTACCTTCCCCTACGAGCAGTACTTC. Encoded protein: CAWSGQDSTFPYEQYF.

The V call is TRBV6-5, the J call TRBJ2-3, with unresolved D. The germline CDR1 and CDR2 sequences are MNHEY and SVGAGI. V dropped 1 base and J dropped 0 bases, with 5 bases sitting between them. This CDR3 is built from 14 residues. CDR3 loop: CASSYLRSTDTQYF. As DNA, the CDR3 is TGTGCCAGCAGTTACTTGCGGAGCACAGATACGCAGTATTTT.

The chain joins TRBV6-2 or TRBV6-3 to TRBJ2-1; perhaps TRBD2 as D (6 bases). The germline CDR1 and CDR2 sequences are MNHEY and SVGEGT. This CDR3 spans 17 amino acids. With 6 bases removed from V and 2 bases from J, the gap between germline ends came to 20 bases. CDR3 residues: CASSQGGVAETYNEQFF. In nucleotides, the CDR3 is TGTGCCAGCAGCCAGGGAGGAGTAGCGGAGACCTACAATGAGCAGTTCTTC.

This clonotype was seen more than once but under ten times. The chain links TRBV29-1 to TRBJ2-1; perhaps TRBD2 as D (5 bases). Germline loops: CDR1 SQVTM, CDR2 ANQGSEA. The V gene lost 5 bases and the J gene lost 12 bases, with 14 bases spanning the gap. The CDR3 loop spans 11 amino acids. CDR3 sequence: CSVSPGFLQFF. The CDR3 DNA reads TGCAGCGTTAGTCCGGGGTTTTTGCAGTTCTTC.

V is TRBV11-2 and J is TRBJ2-2; the D gene is possibly TRBD1 (6 bases). The CDR3 contains 17 residues. The ends were cut back, 6 bases at V and 1 base at J, with 18 bases in the middle. The germline CDR1 and CDR2 sequences are SGHAT and FQNNGV. The CDR3 sequence is CASRGPQGGRNTGELFF. The CDR3 DNA reads TGTGCCAGCAGGGGACCACAGGGTGGAAGGAACACCGGGGAGCTGTTTTTT.

This clonotype was counted only a few times. The chain recombines TRBV9 with TRBJ2-1; D is ambiguous. CDR1 is SGDLS and CDR2 is YYNGEE in the germline V gene. This CDR3 has 15 amino acids. V was pared by 1 base and J by 4 bases, with 12 bases between. CDR3 loop: CASSVIPRPYNEQFF. The CDR3 DNA reads TGTGCCAGCAGCGTAATTCCTAGACCGTACAATGAGCAGTTCTTC. Combining the CDR3 with reference TRBV9 and TRBJ2-1 gives the whole variable domain DSGVTQTPKHLITATGQRVTLRCSPRSGDLSVYWYQQSLDQGLQFLIQYYNGEERAKGNILERFSAQQFPDLHSELNLSSLELGDSALYFCASSVIPRPYNEQFFGPGTRLTVL.

This sequence joins TRBV30 and TRBJ2-1; the match to TRBD2 covers 10 bases. This CDR3 comprises 15 residues. The V and J ends lost 2 bases and 9 bases, in that order; junction bases with no gene match: 10. Looked up from germline, CDR1 is GTSNPN and CDR2 is SVGIG (reference sequence). CDR3 residues: CAWSKGLAGGSEQFF. The CDR3 bases are TGTGCCTGGAGTAAAGGGTTAGCGGGAGGCAGTGAGCAGTTCTTC.

The chain is built from TRBV5-5 and TRBJ1-1; tentative D call: TRBD1 (5 bases). Germline values: CDR1 SGHKS, CDR2 YYEKEE (reference sequence). Between the trimmed V and J ends, which lost 4 bases and 0 bases, there was a span of 10 bases. This CDR3 spans 14 amino acids. The CDR3 here is CASSDARVNTEAFF. CDR3 nucleotides: TGTGCCAGCAGCGACGCCAGGGTGAACACTGAAGCTTTCTTT.